This T cell receptor beta chain came from a study of T cell changes during pregnancy in multiple sclerosis. V lost 1 base to trimming and J lost 1 base; unmatched junction nucleotides: 7. CDR1 is SGHNT and CDR2 is YYREEE in the germline V gene (reference sequence). The CDR3 is 16 residues long. Using immunoSEQ multiplex PCR, the repertoire was profiled, and TCRdb retains in-frame clones only, with some absent. The table has more than 55,000 clones, about nine tenths seen once. This TCR derives from a female donor in good health, enrolled as a control in a pregnancy study. This specimen was peripheral blood, taken in the first trimester of pregnancy. The rearrangement joins TRBV5-4 to TRBJ1-2; 7 nucleotides align to TRBD1. CDR3 loop: CASSLFGQAYNYGYTF. CDR3 nucleotides: TGTGCCAGCAGCTTGTTTGGACAGGCTTATAACTATGGCTACACCTTC.